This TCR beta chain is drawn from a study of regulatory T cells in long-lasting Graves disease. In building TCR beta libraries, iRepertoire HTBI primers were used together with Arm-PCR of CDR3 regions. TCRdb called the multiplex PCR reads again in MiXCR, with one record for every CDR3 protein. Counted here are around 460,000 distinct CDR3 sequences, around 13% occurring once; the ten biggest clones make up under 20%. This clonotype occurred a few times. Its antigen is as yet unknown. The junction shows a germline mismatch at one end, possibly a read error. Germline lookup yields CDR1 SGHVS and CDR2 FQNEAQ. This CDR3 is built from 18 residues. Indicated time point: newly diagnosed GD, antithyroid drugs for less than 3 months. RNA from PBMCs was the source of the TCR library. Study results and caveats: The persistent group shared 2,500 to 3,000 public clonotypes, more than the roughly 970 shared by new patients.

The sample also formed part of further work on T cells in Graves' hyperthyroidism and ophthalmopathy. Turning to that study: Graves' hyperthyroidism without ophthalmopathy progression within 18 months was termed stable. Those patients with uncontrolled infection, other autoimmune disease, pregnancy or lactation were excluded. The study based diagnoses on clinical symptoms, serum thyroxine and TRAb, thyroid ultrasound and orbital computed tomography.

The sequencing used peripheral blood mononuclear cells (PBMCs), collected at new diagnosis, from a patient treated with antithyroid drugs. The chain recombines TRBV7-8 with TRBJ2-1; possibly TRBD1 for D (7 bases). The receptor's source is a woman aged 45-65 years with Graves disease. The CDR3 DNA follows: TGTGCCAGCAGCTTAGGGGCGGGACAGACGAGCTCCTACAAGGAGCAGTTCTTC. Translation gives CASSLGAGQTSSYKEQFF. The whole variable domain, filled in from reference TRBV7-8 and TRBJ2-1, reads GAGVSQSPRYKVAKRGQDVALRCDPISGHVSLFWYQQALGQGPEFLTYFQNEAQLDKSGLPSDRFFAERPEGSVSTLKIQRTQQEDSAVYLCASSLGAGQTSSYKEQFFGPGTRLTVL.